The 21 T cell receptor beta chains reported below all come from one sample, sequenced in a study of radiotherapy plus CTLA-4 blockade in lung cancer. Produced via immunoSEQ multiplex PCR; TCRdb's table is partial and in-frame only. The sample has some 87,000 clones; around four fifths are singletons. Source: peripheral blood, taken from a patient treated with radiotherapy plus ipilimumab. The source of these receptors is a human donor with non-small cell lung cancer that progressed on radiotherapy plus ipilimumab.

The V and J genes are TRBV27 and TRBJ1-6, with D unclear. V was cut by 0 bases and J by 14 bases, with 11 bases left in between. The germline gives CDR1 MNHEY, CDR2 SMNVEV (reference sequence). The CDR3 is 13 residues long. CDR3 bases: TGTGCCAGCAGTTTATCAACAGTTCCCACCCTCCACTTT. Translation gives CASSLSTVPTLHF.

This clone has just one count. The CDR3 bases are TGTGCCAGCAGCGTAGACGCGACAAACACTGAAGCTTTCTTT. Protein: CASSVDATNTEAFF. The chain couples TRBV9 to TRBJ1-1; D is undetermined. Trimming took off 0 bases at V and 2 bases at J, with 8 bases between the two ends. Germline V CDR1 and CDR2: SGDLS, YYNGEE. The CDR3 has 14 amino acids. The whole variable domain, remainder taken from reference TRBV9 and TRBJ1-1, is DSGVTQTPKHLITATGQRVTLRCSPRSGDLSVYWYQQSLDQGLQFLIQYYNGEERAKGNILERFSAQQFPDLHSELNLSSLELGDSALYFCASSVDATNTEAFFGQGTRLTVV.

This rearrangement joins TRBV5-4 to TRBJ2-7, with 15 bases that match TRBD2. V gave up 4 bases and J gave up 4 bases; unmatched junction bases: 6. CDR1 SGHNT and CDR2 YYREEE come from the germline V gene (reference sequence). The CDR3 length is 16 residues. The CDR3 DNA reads TGTGCCAGCAGCCCGGGACTAGCGGGAGGTCTTTACGAGCAGTACTTC. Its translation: CASSPGLAGGLYEQYF.

The DNA for the CDR3 is TGTGCCAGCAGGCCCTTGCCTCCCTTCTACCAAGAGACCCAGTACTTC. It codes for CASRPLPPFYQETQYF. The chain links TRBV2 to TRBJ2-5; no firm D call. Between the trimmed V and J ends, which lost 6 bases and 0 bases, there was a span of 17 bases. The CDR3 contains 16 residues. Looked up from germline, CDR1 is SNHLY and CDR2 is FYNNEI.

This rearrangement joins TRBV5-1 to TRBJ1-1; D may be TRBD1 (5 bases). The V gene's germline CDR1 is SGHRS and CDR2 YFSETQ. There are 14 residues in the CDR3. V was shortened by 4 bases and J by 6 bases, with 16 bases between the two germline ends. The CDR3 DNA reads TGCGCCAGCAGCCCCGTCCCCAGGGCTTCTGAAGCTTTCTTT. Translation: CASSPVPRASEAFF.

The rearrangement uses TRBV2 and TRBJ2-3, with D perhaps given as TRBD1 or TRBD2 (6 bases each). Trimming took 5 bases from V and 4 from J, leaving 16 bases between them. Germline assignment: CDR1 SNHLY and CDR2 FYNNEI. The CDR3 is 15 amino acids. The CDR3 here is CASSLKDGGSDTQYF. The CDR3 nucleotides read TGTGCCAGCAGTCTTAAGGACGGGGGCTCAGATACGCAGTATTTT.

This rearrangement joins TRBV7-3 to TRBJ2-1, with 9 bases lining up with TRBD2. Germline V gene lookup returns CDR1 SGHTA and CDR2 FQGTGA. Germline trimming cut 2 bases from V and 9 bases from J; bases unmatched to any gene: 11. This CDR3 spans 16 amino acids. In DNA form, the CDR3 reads TGTGCCAGCAGCTTAGAGCGAGGCGGGGGGGCCGGTGAGCAGTTCTTC. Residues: CASSLERGGGAGEQFF.

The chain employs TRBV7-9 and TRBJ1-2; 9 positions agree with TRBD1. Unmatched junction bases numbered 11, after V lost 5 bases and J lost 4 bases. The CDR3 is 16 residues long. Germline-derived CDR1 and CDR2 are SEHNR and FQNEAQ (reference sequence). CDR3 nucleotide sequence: TGTGCCAGCAGCCCGAACCGGGACAGGGCCTCCTATGGCTACACCTTC. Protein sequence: CASSPNRDRASYGYTF. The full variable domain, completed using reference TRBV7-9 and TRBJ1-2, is DTGVSQNPRHKITKRGQNVTFRCDPISEHNRLYWYRQTLGQGPEFLTYFQNEAQLEKSRLLSDRFSAERPKGSFSTLEIQRTEQGDSAMYLCASSPNRDRASYGYTFGSGTRLTVV.

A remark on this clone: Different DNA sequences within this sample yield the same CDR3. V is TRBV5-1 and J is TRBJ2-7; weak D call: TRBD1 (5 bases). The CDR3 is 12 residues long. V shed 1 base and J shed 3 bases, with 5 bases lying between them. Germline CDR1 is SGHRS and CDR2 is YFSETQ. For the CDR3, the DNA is TGCGCCAGCAGCTTGCAGGGCTACGAGCAGTACTTC. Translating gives CASSLQGYEQYF.

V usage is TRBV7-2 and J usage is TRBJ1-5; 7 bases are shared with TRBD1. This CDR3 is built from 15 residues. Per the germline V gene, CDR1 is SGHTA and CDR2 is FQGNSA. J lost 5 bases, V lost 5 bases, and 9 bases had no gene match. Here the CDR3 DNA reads TGTGCCAGCAGCCCCCGACAGGGTGGATATCAGCCCCAGCATTTT. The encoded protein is CASSPRQGGYQPQHF.

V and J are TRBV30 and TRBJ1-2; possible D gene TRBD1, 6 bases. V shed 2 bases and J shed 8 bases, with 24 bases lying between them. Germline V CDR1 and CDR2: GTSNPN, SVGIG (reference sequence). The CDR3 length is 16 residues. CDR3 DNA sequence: TGTGCCTGGAGTTTGAGGGGGACGGCTAATAACCGGGGCTACACCTTC. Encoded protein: CAWSLRGTANNRGYTF.

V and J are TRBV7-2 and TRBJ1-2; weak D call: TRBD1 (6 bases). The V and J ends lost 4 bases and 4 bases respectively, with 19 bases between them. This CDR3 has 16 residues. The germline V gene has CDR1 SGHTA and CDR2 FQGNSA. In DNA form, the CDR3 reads TGTGCCAGCAGCTCGGGGTTGGACAGAGCAACCTATGGCTACACCTTC. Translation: CASSSGLDRATYGYTF.

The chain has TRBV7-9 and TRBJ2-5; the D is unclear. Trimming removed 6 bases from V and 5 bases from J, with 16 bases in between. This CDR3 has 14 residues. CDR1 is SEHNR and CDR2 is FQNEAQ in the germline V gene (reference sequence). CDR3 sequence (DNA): TGTGCCAGCAGTCCTAAATCCCCCGTGGAGACCCAGTACTTC. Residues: CASSPKSPVETQYF.

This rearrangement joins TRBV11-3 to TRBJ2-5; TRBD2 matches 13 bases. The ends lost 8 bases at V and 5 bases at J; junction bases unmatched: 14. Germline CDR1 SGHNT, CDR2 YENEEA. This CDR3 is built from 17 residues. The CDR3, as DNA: TGTGCCAGCTCCCGCGGACTAGCGGGAGTTGGAACGGAGACCCAGTACTTC. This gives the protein CASSRGLAGVGTETQYF.

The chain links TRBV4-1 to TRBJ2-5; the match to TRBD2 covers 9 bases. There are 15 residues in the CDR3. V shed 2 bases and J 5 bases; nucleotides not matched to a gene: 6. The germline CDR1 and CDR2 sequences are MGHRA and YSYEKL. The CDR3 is CASSQLAGVGETQYF. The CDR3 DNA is TGCGCCAGCAGCCAATTAGCGGGAGTAGGGGAGACCCAGTACTTC.

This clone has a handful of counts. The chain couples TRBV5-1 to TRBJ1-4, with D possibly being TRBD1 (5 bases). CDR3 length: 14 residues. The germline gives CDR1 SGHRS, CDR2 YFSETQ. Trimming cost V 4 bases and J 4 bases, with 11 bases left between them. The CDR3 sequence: CASSRDGYNEKLFF. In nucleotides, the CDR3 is TGCGCCAGCAGCCGGGACGGGTATAATGAAAAACTGTTTTTT. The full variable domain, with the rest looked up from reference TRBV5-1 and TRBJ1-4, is KAGVTQTPRYLIKTRGQQVTLSCSPISGHRSVSWYQQTPGQGLQFLFEYFSETQRNKGNFPGRFSGRQFSNSRSEMNVSTLELGDSALYLCASSRDGYNEKLFFGSGTQLSVL.

The CDR3, as DNA: TGTGCCAGCACGGGGACTCCTAATCAGCCCCAGCATTTT. It yields the protein CASTGTPNQPQHF. The gene calls are TRBV28 and TRBJ1-5, with D possibly being TRBD1 (5 bases). This CDR3 is built from 13 residues. The V gene lost 7 bases and the J gene lost 4 bases, with 11 bases spanning the gap. In germline, CDR1 is MDHEN, CDR2 SYDVKM.

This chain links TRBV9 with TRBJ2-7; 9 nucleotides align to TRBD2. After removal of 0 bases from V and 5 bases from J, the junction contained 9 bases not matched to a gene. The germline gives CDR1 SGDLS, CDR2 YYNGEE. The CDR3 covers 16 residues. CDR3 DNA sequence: TGTGCCAGCAGCGTAGGTTCTAGCGGGATTGTCAACGAGCAGTACTTC. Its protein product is CASSVGSSGIVNEQYF. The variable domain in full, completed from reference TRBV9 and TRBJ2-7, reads DSGVTQTPKHLITATGQRVTLRCSPRSGDLSVYWYQQSLDQGLQFLIQYYNGEERAKGNILERFSAQQFPDLHSELNLSSLELGDSALYFCASSVGSSGIVNEQYFGPGTRLTVT.

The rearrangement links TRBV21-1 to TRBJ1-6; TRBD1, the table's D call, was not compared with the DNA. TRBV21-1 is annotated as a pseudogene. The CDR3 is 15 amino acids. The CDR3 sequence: CASQPEQGSNSPLHF. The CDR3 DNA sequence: TGTGCCAGCCAACCGGAACAGGGGAGTAATTCACCCCTCCACTTT.

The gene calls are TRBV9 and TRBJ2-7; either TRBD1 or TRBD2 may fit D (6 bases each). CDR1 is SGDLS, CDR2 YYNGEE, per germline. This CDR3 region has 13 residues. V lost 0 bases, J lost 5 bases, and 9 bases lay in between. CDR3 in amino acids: CASSVVGGHEQYF. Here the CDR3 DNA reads TGTGCCAGCAGCGTAGTGGGGGGCCACGAGCAGTACTTC.

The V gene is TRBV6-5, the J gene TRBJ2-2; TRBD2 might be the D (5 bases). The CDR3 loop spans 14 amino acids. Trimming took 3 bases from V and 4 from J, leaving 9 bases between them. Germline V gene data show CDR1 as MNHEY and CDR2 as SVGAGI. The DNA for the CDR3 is TGTGCCAGCAGTTATGGGAGCCCCACCGGGGAGCTGTTTTTT. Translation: CASSYGSPTGELFF.